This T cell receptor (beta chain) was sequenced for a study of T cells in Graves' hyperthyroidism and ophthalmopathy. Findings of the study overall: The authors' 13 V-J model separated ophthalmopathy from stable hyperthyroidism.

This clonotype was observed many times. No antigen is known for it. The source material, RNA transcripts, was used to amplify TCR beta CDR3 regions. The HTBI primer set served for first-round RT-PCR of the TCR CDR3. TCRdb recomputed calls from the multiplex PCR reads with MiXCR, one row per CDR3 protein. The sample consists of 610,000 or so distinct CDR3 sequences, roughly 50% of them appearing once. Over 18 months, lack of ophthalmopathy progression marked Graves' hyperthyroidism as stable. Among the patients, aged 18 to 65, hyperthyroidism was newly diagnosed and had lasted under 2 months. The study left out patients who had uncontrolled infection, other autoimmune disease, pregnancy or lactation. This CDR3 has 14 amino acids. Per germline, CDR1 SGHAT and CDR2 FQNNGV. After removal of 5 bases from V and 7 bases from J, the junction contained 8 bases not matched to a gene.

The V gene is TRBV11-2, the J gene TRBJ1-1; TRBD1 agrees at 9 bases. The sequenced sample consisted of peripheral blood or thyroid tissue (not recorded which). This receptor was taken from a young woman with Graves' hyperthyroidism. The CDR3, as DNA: TGTGCCAGCAGCCTTCCGGGACAGGGAGGTGAAGCTTTCTTT. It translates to CASSLPGQGGEAFF.